This T cell receptor beta chain was profiled in a study of T cells in Graves' hyperthyroidism and ophthalmopathy. This clonotype occurred many times. Researchers amplified the TCR beta CDR3 regions from RNA transcripts. First-round RT-PCR of the TCR CDR3 relied on the HTBI primer set. TCRdb re-called the multiplex PCR reads through MiXCR, storing one row per CDR3 protein. The table includes around 450,000 distinct CDR3 sequences, more than 15% detected once. The CDR3 is 15 amino acids. Looked up from germline, CDR1 is KGHSH and CDR2 is LQKENI. V was pared by 8 bases and J by 2 bases, with 8 bases of the junction left unmatched.

The specimen was blood. The clonotype was recovered from a woman aged 18-35 years with Graves' hyperthyroidism. The chain recombines TRBV18 with TRBJ2-2, with TRBD1 identical over 7 bases. The DNA for the CDR3 is TGTGCCAGCAGCCCCCGACAGGGTAACACCGGGGAGCTGTTTTTT. It specifies CASSPRQGNTGELFF. The full variable domain, completed using reference TRBV18 and TRBJ2-2, is NAGVMQNPRHLVRRRGQEARLRCSPMKGHSHVYWYRQLPEEGLKFMVYLQKENIIDESGMPKERFSAEFPKEGPSILRIQQVVRGDSAAYFCASSPRQGNTGELFFGEGSRLTVL.